These 14 T cell receptor beta chains were all obtained from the same sample, sequenced in a study of OX40 agonist ivuxolimab in advanced cancers. The method was immunoSEQ multiplex PCR; TCRdb's version includes in-frame clones alone and lacks a portion of them. The sample carries 58,000 or so clones, 83% recorded once. The source was CD4+ or CD8+ T cells sorted from blood, collected in a trial of the OX40 agonist ivuxolimab. Every receptor here comes from an adult with an advanced solid tumor such as melanoma, head and neck, liver or kidney cancer.

The chain has TRBV5-1 and TRBJ2-5; 14 bases agree with TRBD2. The V segment lost 7 bases and the J segment 4 bases; nucleotides outside the gene matches: 6. The CDR3 extends over 15 amino acids. Germline V gives CDR1 SGHRS, CDR2 YFSETQ. Here the CDR3 reads CASLGLAGVRETQYF. In DNA, the CDR3 is TGCGCCAGCTTGGGACTAGCGGGGGTGCGAGAGACCCAGTACTTC.

J is TRBJ1-1 and V is TRBV10-1; 10 bases match TRBD1. The CDR3 spans 15 residues. V lost 0 bases and J lost 10; bases outside the gene matches: 8. The germline CDR1 and CDR2 sequences are WNHNN and SYGVQD (reference sequence). Written as DNA, the CDR3 is TGCGCCAGCAGTGAGTCGACTGAGCGGGACAGGGGAGCTTTCTTT. Translation gives CASSESTERDRGAFF.

The V gene is TRBV5-1, the J gene TRBJ2-7, with a weak D call TRBD1 (5 bases). The CDR3 length is 14 residues. Germline-derived CDR1 and CDR2 are SGHRS and YFSETQ. V gave up 3 bases and J gave up 1 base, with 11 bases separating them. The CDR3 nucleotides read TGCGCCAGCAGCTCCGAACCAGGGTCCTACGAGCAGTACTTC. The encoded protein is CASSSEPGSYEQYF.

The CDR3 DNA follows: TGTGCCAGCAGTTCGGGGACTAGCTTCTACGAGCAGTACTTC. Translation: CASSSGTSFYEQYF. The rearrangement links TRBV11-2 to TRBJ2-7; 9 bases fit TRBD2. Per the germline V gene, CDR1 is SGHAT and CDR2 is FQNNGV. V lost 6 bases and J lost 3; bases outside the gene matches: 6. This CDR3 spans 14 amino acids.

The rearrangement uses TRBV6-5 and TRBJ1-6; 7 bases are a match to TRBD1. Germline CDR1 reads MNHEY; CDR2 reads SVGAGI. The CDR3 covers 14 residues. Losses at the gene ends were 7 bases for V and 7 bases for J; bases not matched to a gene: 7. This CDR3 is CASTDRVNNSPLHF. Here the CDR3 DNA reads TGTGCCAGCACCGACAGGGTTAACAATTCACCCCTCCACTTT.

This clone was picked up a small number of times. Different DNA sequences within this sample yield the same CDR3. The chain employs TRBV5-8 and TRBJ2-7; TRBD1 aligns across 9 bases. Germline CDR1 and CDR2: SGHTS and YDEGEE. V trimming: 0 bases; J trimming: 7 bases; junction bases outside the gene matches: 8. This CDR3 spans 15 amino acids. The CDR3 DNA follows: TGTGCCAGCAGCTTGGCCGGGACAGGGTCGAGTGAGCAGTACTTC. Residues: CASSLAGTGSSEQYF.

This clone was picked up one time. The chain links TRBV19 to TRBJ2-3, with a tentative D call TRBD1 (5 bases). Trimming removed 8 bases from V and 0 bases from J, with 9 bases in between. CDR3 size: 13 residues. Germline V gene sequence: CDR1 LNHDA, CDR2 SQIVND (reference sequence). CDR3 region: CASSRQSTDTQYF. The CDR3 nucleotides are TGTGCCAGTTCTCGACAGAGCACAGATACGCAGTATTTT.

The CDR3 reads CASSFGYQPQHF. DNA of the CDR3: TGTGCCAGTAGCTTCGGCTATCAGCCCCAGCATTTT. The chain links TRBV19 to TRBJ1-5; no clear D. Germline V gives CDR1 LNHDA, CDR2 SQIVND (reference sequence). The ends were cut back, 6 bases at V and 5 bases at J, with 8 bases in the middle. The CDR3 is made up of 12 amino acids. Drawing the rest from reference TRBV19 and TRBJ1-5, the complete variable domain is DGGITQSPKYLFRKEGQNVTLSCEQNLNHDAMYWYRQDPGQGLRLIYYSQIVNDFQKGDIAEGYSVSREKKESFPLTVTSAQKNPTAFYLCASSFGYQPQHFGDGTRLSIL.

This rearrangement joins TRBV30 to TRBJ2-6; TRBD2 is a possible D gene (6 bases). This CDR3 has 16 amino acids. With 0 bases removed from V and 2 bases from J, the gap between germline ends came to 11 bases. Germline V lookup: CDR1 GTSNPN, CDR2 SVGIG (reference sequence). DNA for the CDR3: TGTGCCTGGAGTGTACCGGGGGAACCTGGGGCCAACGTCCTGACTTTC. Its translation: CAWSVPGEPGANVLTF.

There are a few counts of this clone. The rearrangement uses TRBV5-6 and TRBJ2-5; D is possibly TRBD2 (5 bases). CDR1 is SGHDT, CDR2 YYEEEE, per germline. The CDR3 loop spans 14 amino acids. Trimming took 4 bases from V and 1 from J, leaving 11 bases between them. For the CDR3, the DNA is TGTGCCAGCAGCCGAGGGCGGCGCCAAGAGACCCAGTACTTC. Encoded protein: CASSRGRRQETQYF. Complete variable domain (other parts from reference TRBV5-6 and TRBJ2-5): DAGVTQSPTHLIKTRGQQVTLRCSPKSGHDTVSWYQQALGQGPQFIFQYYEEEERQRGNFPDRFSGHQFPNYSSELNVNALLLGDSALYLCASSRGRRQETQYFGPGTRLLVL.

J is TRBJ2-1 and V is TRBV15; 7 bases line up with TRBD1. The CDR3 has 15 residues. Unmatched junction bases numbered 13, after V lost 7 bases and J lost 7 bases. CDR1 LNHNV and CDR2 YYDKDF come from the germline V gene (reference sequence). Here the CDR3 reads CATTRDRVGANEQFF. The CDR3 nucleotides read TGTGCCACCACCCGAGACAGGGTGGGTGCTAATGAGCAGTTCTTC.

The V and J genes are TRBV7-3 and TRBJ1-1; 9 nucleotides agree with TRBD1. Germline lookup yields CDR1 SGHTA and CDR2 FQGTGA. V shed 4 bases and J 1 base; nucleotides not matched to a gene: 1. CDR3 length: 14 amino acids. CDR3 loop: CASSSGQGNTEAFF. CDR3 in DNA: TGTGCCAGCAGCTCGGGACAGGGGAACACTGAAGCTTTCTTT. The full variable domain, completed using reference TRBV7-3 and TRBJ1-1, is GAGVSQTPSNKVTEKGKYVELRCDPISGHTALYWYRQSLGQGPEFLIYFQGTGAADDSGLPNDRFFAVRPEGSVSTLKIQRTERGDSAVYLCASSSGQGNTEAFFGQGTRLTVV.

The chain recombines TRBV30 with TRBJ2-7; TRBD2 agrees at 13 bases. The ends lost 4 bases at V and 9 bases at J; junction bases unmatched: 6. This CDR3 has 13 residues. The germline V gene encodes CDR1 GTSNPN and CDR2 SVGIG (reference sequence). The CDR3 is CAWMGTSGTGQYF. In DNA, the CDR3 is TGTGCCTGGATGGGGACTAGCGGGACGGGGCAGTACTTC.

The rearrangement joins TRBV7-6 to TRBJ2-5; the match to TRBD2 covers 9 bases. The CDR3 totals 15 residues. V was clipped by 8 bases and J by 5 bases; unmatched bases: 12. Germline CDR1 and CDR2: SGHVS and FNYEAQ. CDR3 sequence: CASDHSAGGFETQYF. CDR3 DNA sequence: TGTGCCAGCGATCATTCGGCGGGAGGGTTTGAGACCCAGTACTTC. The complete variable domain, with remaining parts taken from reference TRBV7-6 and TRBJ2-5, reads GAGVSQSPRYKVTKRGQDVALRCDPISGHVSLYWYRQALGQGPEFLTYFNYEAQQDKSGLPNDRFSAERPEGSISTLTIQRTEQRDSAMYRCASDHSAGGFETQYFGPGTRLLVL.